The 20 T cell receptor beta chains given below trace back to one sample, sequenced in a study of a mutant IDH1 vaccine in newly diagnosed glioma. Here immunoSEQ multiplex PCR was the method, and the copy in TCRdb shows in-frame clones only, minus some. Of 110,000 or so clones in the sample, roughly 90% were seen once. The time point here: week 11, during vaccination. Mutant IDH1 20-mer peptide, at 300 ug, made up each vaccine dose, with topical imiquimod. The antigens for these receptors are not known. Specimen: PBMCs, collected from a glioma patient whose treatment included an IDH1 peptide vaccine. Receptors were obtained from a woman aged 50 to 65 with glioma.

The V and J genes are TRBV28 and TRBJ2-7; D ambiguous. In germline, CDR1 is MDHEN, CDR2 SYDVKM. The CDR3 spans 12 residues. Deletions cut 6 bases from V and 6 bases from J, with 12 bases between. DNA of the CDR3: TGTGCCAGCAGCCAGCTACCGGGCGAGCAGTACTTC. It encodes CASSQLPGEQYF.

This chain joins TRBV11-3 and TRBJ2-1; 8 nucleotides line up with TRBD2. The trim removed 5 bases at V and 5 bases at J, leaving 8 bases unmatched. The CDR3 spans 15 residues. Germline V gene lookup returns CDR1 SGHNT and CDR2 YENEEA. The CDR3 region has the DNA TGTGCCAGCAGCACGGAGCGGGAGCGCAACAATGAGCAGTTCTTC. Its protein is CASSTERERNNEQFF.

The CDR3 loop reads CASTLSLATDTQYF. In DNA, the CDR3 is TGCGCCAGCACCCTAAGTCTAGCTACAGATACGCAGTATTTT. The rearrangement uses TRBV10-2 and TRBJ2-3; maybe TRBD2 (5 bases). V was trimmed by 7 bases and J by 3 bases, leaving 14 bases between them. The CDR3 runs to 14 residues. Germline-derived CDR1 and CDR2 are WSHSY and SAAADI.

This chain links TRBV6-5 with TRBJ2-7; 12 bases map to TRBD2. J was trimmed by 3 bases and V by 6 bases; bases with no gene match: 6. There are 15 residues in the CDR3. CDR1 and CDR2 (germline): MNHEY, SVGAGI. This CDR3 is CASSGLAGPYYEQYF. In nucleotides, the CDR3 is TGTGCCAGCAGCGGACTAGCGGGACCCTACTACGAGCAGTACTTC.

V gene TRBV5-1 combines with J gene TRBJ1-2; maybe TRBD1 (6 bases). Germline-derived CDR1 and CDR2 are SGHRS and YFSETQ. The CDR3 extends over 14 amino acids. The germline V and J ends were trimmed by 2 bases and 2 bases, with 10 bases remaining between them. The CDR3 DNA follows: TGCGCCAGCAGCTTCACCGGGACAAACTATGGCTACACCTTC. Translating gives CASSFTGTNYGYTF.

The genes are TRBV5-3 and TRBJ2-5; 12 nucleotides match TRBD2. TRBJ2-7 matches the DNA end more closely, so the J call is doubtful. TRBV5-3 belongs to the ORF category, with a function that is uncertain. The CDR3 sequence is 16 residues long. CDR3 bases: TGTGCCAGAAGCCGGGTGACTAGCGGGAGAGTCTACGAGCAGTACTTC. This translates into CARSRVTSGRVYEQYF.

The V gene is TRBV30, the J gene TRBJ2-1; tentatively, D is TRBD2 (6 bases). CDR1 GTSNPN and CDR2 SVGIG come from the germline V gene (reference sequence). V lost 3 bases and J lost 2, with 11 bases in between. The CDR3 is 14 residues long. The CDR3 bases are TGTGCCTGGAGCCCTAGCGCAACCTACAATGAGCAGTTCTTC. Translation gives CAWSPSATYNEQFF.

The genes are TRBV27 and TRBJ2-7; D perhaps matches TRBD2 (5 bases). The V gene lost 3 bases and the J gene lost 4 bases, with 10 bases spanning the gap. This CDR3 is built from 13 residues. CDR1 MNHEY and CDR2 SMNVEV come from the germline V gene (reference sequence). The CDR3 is CASSFGLAYEQYF. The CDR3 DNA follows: TGTGCCAGCAGTTTTGGCCTAGCTTACGAGCAGTACTTC.

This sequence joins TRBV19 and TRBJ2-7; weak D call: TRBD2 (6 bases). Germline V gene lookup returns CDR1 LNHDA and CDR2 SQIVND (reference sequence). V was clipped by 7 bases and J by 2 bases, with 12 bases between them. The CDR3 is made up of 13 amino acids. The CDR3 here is CASKGGDAYEQYF. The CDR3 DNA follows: TGTGCCAGTAAAGGCGGGGACGCCTACGAGCAGTACTTC. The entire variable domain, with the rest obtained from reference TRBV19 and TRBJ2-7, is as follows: DGGITQSPKYLFRKEGQNVTLSCEQNLNHDAMYWYRQDPGQGLRLIYYSQIVNDFQKGDIAEGYSVSREKKESFPLTVTSAQKNPTAFYLCASKGGDAYEQYFGPGTRLTVT.

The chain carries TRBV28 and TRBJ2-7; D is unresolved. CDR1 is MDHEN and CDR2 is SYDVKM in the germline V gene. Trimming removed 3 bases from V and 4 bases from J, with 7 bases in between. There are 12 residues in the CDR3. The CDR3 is CASSFAGYEQYF. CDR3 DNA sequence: TGTGCCAGCAGTTTCGCTGGGTACGAGCAGTACTTC.

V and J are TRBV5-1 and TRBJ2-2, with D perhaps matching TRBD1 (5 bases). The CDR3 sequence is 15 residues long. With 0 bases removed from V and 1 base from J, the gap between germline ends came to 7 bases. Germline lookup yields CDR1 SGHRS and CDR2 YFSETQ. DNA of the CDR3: TGCGCCAGCAGCTTGGGGCAGGGGAACACCGGGGAGCTGTTTTTT. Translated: CASSLGQGNTGELFF.

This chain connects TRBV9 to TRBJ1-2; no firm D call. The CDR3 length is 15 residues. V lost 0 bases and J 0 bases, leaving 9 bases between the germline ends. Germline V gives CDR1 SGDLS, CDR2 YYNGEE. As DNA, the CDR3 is TGTGCCAGCAGCGTAGGTGTGGGGTCTAACTATGGCTACACCTTC. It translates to CASSVGVGSNYGYTF.

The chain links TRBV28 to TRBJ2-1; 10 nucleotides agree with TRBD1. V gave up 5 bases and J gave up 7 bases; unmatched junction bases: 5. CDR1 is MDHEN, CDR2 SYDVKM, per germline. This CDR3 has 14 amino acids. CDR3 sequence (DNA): TGTGCCAGCAGTGCGTGGGACAGGGGTAATGAGCAGTTCTTC. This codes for CASSAWDRGNEQFF. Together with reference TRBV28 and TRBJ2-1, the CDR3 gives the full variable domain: DVKVTQSSRYLVKRTGEKVFLECVQDMDHENMFWYRQDPGLGLRLIYFSYDVKMKEKGDIPEGYSVSREKKERFSLILESASTNQTSMYLCASSAWDRGNEQFFGPGTRLTVL.

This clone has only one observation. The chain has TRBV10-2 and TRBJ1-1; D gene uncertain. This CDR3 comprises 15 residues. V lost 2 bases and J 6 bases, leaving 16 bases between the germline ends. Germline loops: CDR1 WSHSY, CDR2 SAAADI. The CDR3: CASSEKDWGLAEAFF. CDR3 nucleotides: TGCGCCAGCAGTGAGAAAGACTGGGGTTTGGCTGAAGCTTTCTTT.

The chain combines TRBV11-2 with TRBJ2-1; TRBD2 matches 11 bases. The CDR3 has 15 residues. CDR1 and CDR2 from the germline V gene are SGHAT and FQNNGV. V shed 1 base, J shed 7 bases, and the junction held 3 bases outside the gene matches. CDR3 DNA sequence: TGTGCCAGCAGCTTAGTAGCGGGAGGGTTTAATGAGCAGTTCTTC. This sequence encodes CASSLVAGGFNEQFF. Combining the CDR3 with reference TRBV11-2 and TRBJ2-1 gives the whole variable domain EAGVAQSPRYKIIEKRQSVAFWCNPISGHATLYWYQQILGQGPKLLIQFQNNGVVDDSQLPKDRFSAERLKGVDSTLKIQPAKLEDSAVYLCASSLVAGGFNEQFFGPGTRLTVL.

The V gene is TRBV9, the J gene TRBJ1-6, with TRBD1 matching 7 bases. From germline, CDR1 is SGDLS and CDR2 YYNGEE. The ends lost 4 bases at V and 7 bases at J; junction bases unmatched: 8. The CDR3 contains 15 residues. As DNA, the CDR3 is TGTGCCAGCAGCACCCAGGGGGGGGCCAATTCACCCCTCCACTTT. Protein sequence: CASSTQGGANSPLHF. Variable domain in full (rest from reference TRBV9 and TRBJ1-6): DSGVTQTPKHLITATGQRVTLRCSPRSGDLSVYWYQQSLDQGLQFLIQYYNGEERAKGNILERFSAQQFPDLHSELNLSSLELGDSALYFCASSTQGGANSPLHFGNGTRLTVT.

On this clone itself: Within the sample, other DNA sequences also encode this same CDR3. CDR3 residues: CASSVGTQETQYF. The DNA for the CDR3 is TGTGCCAGCAGCGTAGGGACACAAGAGACCCAGTACTTC. J is TRBJ2-5 and V is TRBV9; maybe TRBD1 (5 bases). Germline V lookup: CDR1 SGDLS, CDR2 YYNGEE. This CDR3 contains 13 residues. Deletions cut 0 bases from V and 2 bases from J, with 5 bases between.

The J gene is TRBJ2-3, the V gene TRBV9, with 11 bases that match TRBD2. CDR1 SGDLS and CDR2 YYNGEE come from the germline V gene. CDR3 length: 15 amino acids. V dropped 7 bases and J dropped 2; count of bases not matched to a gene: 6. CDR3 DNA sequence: TGTGCCAGCGGTTCTAGCGGGGGGTTCACAGATACGCAGTATTTT. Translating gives CASGSSGGFTDTQYF.

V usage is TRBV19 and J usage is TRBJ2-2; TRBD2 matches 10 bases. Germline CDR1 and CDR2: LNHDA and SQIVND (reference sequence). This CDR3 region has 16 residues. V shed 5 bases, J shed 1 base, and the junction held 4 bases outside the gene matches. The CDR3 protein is CASSGRTSGNTGELFF. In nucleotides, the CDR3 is TGTGCCAGTAGTGGACGGACTAGCGGGAACACCGGGGAGCTGTTTTTT.

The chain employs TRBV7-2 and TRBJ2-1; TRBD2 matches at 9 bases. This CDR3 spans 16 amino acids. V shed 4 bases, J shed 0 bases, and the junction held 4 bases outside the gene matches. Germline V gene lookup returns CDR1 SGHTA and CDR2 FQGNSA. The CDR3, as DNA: TGTGCCAGCAGCTCGAGGACTAGCGCCTCCTACAATGAGCAGTTCTTC. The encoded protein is CASSSRTSASYNEQFF. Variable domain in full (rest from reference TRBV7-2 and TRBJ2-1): GAGVSQSPSNKVTEKGKDVELRCDPISGHTALYWYRQSLGQGLEFLIYFQGNSAPDKSGLPSDRFSAERTGGSVSTLTIQRTQQEDSAVYLCASSSRTSASYNEQFFGPGTRLTVL.